What follows are 25 T cell receptor beta chains derived from one specimen sequenced in a study of a mutant IDH1 vaccine in newly diagnosed glioma (dated by TCRdb to the early 2020s). The sample's time point label, decoded: week 35, safety follow-up. Each vaccine dose, consisting of 300 ug of a 20-mer mutant IDH1 peptide in Montanide, was administered subcutaneously with topical imiquimod. No antigen has been identified for these receptors. The library was obtained by the immunoSEQ multiplex PCR assay. What TCRdb holds here is the immuneACCESS table cut down to in-frame rearrangements. Part of the clones is not present; checked against another copy, under half of the missing clones reflect an unresolved V gene, and the others are unexplained. This sample lists about 50,000 clones; roughly 92% were detected once. Clones ranked in the top ten supply around 2% of the sample. The specimen comprised PBMCs, sampled from a glioma patient whose treatment included an IDH1 peptide vaccine. These receptors were taken from a man aged 45 to 65 with glioma.

The rearrangement uses TRBV30 and TRBJ2-7; 10 nucleotides agree with TRBD1. The trim removed 4 bases at V and 3 bases at J, leaving 6 bases unmatched. CDR1 is GTSNPN, CDR2 SVGIG, per germline (reference sequence). The CDR3 spans 14 residues. The CDR3: CAWTEGTGVYEQYF. In nucleotides, the CDR3 is TGTGCCTGGACTGAGGGGACAGGGGTCTACGAGCAGTACTTC.

The chain employs TRBV9 and TRBJ2-7; 8 bases match TRBD2. The CDR3 totals 16 residues. The ends lost 2 bases at V and 5 bases at J; junction bases unmatched: 12. Germline values: CDR1 SGDLS, CDR2 YYNGEE. The DNA of the CDR3 is TGTGCCAGCAGCGTGAAGGGGCGGGAGGTGGTACACGAGCAGTACTTC. This sequence encodes CASSVKGREVVHEQYF. The entire variable domain, with the rest obtained from reference TRBV9 and TRBJ2-7, is as follows: DSGVTQTPKHLITATGQRVTLRCSPRSGDLSVYWYQQSLDQGLQFLIQYYNGEERAKGNILERFSAQQFPDLHSELNLSSLELGDSALYFCASSVKGREVVHEQYFGPGTRLTVT.

The chain employs TRBV29-1 and TRBJ2-3; 11 nucleotides match TRBD2. The CDR3 loop spans 14 amino acids. Germline CDR1 and CDR2: SQVTM and ANQGSEA. The V segment lost 7 bases and the J segment 4 bases; nucleotides outside the gene matches: 7. The CDR3 loop is CSATSGGPADTQYF. The CDR3 DNA reads as TGCAGCGCAACTAGCGGGGGACCAGCAGATACGCAGTATTTT.

This clone was seen a few times. V is TRBV29-1 and J is TRBJ1-5, with 7 positions matching TRBD1. Looked up from germline, CDR1 is SQVTM and CDR2 is ANQGSEA. V shed 4 bases and J 3 bases; nucleotides not matched to a gene: 3. The CDR3 is 13 amino acids. The CDR3 is CSVVDRANQPQHF. The DNA for the CDR3 is TGCAGCGTTGTTGACAGGGCCAATCAGCCCCAGCATTTT.

This chain joins TRBV7-9 and TRBJ1-3, with D perhaps TRBD1 (5 bases). Germline lookup yields CDR1 SEHNR and CDR2 FQNEAQ (reference sequence). V lost 4 bases and J lost 5, with 21 bases in between. The CDR3 length is 17 residues. In DNA, the CDR3 is TGTGCCAGCAGCTACGCCGGGGGAACAGCGACTCGAAACACCATATATTTT. Encoded protein: CASSYAGGTATRNTIYF.

The V call is TRBV6-1, the J call TRBJ2-4; 7 bases agree with TRBD1. The CDR3 spans 15 residues. Losses at the gene ends were 1 base for V and 7 bases for J; bases not matched to a gene: 7. The germline CDR1 and CDR2 sequences are MNHNS and SASEGT. Here the CDR3 reads CASSEGAGQVNIQYF. Here the CDR3 DNA reads TGTGCCAGCAGTGAAGGGGCTGGACAGGTCAACATTCAGTACTTC.

This chain uses TRBV18 with TRBJ2-7, with D perhaps TRBD2 (6 bases). The CDR3 spans 13 residues. The V gene lost 2 bases and the J gene lost 6 bases, with 11 bases spanning the gap. The V gene's germline CDR1 is KGHSH and CDR2 LQKENI. This CDR3 is CASSPSQGGEQYF. The CDR3 DNA reads as TGTGCCAGCTCACCAAGCCAGGGAGGCGAGCAGTACTTC.

The chain recombines TRBV23-1 with TRBJ2-7; 12 nucleotides match TRBD1. TRBV23-1 qualifies as an ORF whose function is uncertain. V lost 6 bases, J lost 1 base, and 13 bases stayed unmatched. The CDR3 loop spans 18 amino acids. DNA of the CDR3: TGCGCCAGCAGCCATGGGGACAGGGGGCTCCAGCATTCCTACGAGCAGTACTTC. It codes for CASSHGDRGLQHSYEQYF.

The chain combines TRBV19 with TRBJ1-2; 7 nucleotides agree with TRBD1. The germline V gene encodes CDR1 LNHDA and CDR2 SQIVND (reference sequence). This CDR3 is 14 amino acids long. V trimming: 3 bases; J trimming: 9 bases; junction bases outside the gene matches: 10. CDR3 in amino acids: CASSIRGALRSYTF. CDR3 nucleotide sequence: TGTGCCAGTAGTATCAGGGGGGCCTTGCGCAGCTACACCTTC.

This chain links TRBV6-1 with TRBJ1-2; no clear D. V was pared by 1 base and J by 8 bases, with 11 bases between. This CDR3 spans 13 amino acids. From germline, CDR1 is MNHNS and CDR2 SASEGT. CDR3 region: CASSEVMLRGYTF. In nucleotides, the CDR3 is TGTGCCAGCAGTGAAGTAATGTTGAGGGGCTACACCTTC.

CDR3 in DNA: TGTGCCACCAGCGGCCCCGGGACTAGCGGGAGGCGAAGCACAGATACGCAGTATTTT. This translates into CATSGPGTSGRRSTDTQYF. This rearrangement joins TRBV15 to TRBJ2-3; 15 bases line up with TRBD2. The germline V gene encodes CDR1 LNHNV and CDR2 YYDKDF (reference sequence). Losses at the gene ends were 5 bases for V and 0 bases for J; bases not matched to a gene: 9. CDR3 length: 19 amino acids.

This chain connects TRBV19 to TRBJ2-7; TRBD1 might be the D (6 bases). V shed 3 bases and J shed 0 bases, with 12 bases lying between them. Germline V CDR1 and CDR2: LNHDA, SQIVND (reference sequence). The CDR3 has 15 amino acids. CDR3 sequence: CASSMPDSSSYEQYF. Here the CDR3 DNA reads TGTGCCAGTAGTATGCCGGACAGTAGCTCCTACGAGCAGTACTTC.

V and J are TRBV19 and TRBJ1-1, with D maybe TRBD1 (6 bases). The V and J ends lost 5 bases and 10 bases respectively, with 20 bases between them. CDR3 length: 14 residues. CDR1 and CDR2 (germline): LNHDA, SQIVND (reference sequence). The CDR3 here is CASSPSQGSQGAFF. In DNA, the CDR3 is TGTGCCAGTAGTCCCAGCCAGGGGAGCCAGGGAGCTTTCTTT. The full variable domain, its missing parts supplied by reference TRBV19 and TRBJ1-1, is DGGITQSPKYLFRKEGQNVTLSCEQNLNHDAMYWYRQDPGQGLRLIYYSQIVNDFQKGDIAEGYSVSREKKESFPLTVTSAQKNPTAFYLCASSPSQGSQGAFFGQGTRLTVV.

The rearrangement links TRBV18 to TRBJ1-5, with D possibly matching TRBD1 (6 bases). The CDR3 has 15 amino acids. Per germline, CDR1 KGHSH and CDR2 LQKENI. V lost 6 bases and J lost 5, with 17 bases in between. Here the CDR3 reads CASSLNGGSDQPQHF. CDR3 in DNA: TGTGCCAGCTCCCTGAATGGGGGCTCCGATCAGCCCCAGCATTTT.

J is TRBJ2-7 and V is TRBV4-2; D gene uncertain. V lost 4 bases and J 2 bases, leaving 15 bases between the germline ends. This CDR3 comprises 15 residues. Germline CDR1 LGHNA, CDR2 YNFKEQ. CDR3 DNA: TGTGCCAGCAGCCCCCGAGACGCGTCACCCTACGAGCAGTACTTC. It specifies CASSPRDASPYEQYF.

This clone is a singleton in its sample. The rearrangement uses TRBV5-1 and TRBJ2-1; D unclear. In germline, CDR1 is SGHRS, CDR2 YFSETQ. The CDR3 length is 17 residues. Between the trimmed V and J ends, which lost 0 bases and 2 bases, there was a span of 15 bases. In DNA, the CDR3 is TGCGCCAGCAGCTTGGCCGTCGTGGAAGGCCCCTACAATGAGCAGTTCTTC. This gives the protein CASSLAVVEGPYNEQFF.

The count of this clone is one. This chain joins TRBV14 and TRBJ2-3; 7 bases are shared with TRBD2. Trimming removed 0 bases from V and 2 bases from J; junction bases left unmatched: 5. The germline V gene encodes CDR1 SGHDN and CDR2 FVKESK. This CDR3 comprises 16 residues. The CDR3 loop reads CASSQEVGGHTDTQYF. The CDR3 nucleotides are TGTGCCAGCAGCCAAGAAGTGGGAGGGCACACAGATACGCAGTATTTT.

The genes are TRBV7-3 and TRBJ2-2; 8 bases align to TRBD2. Germline V CDR1 and CDR2: SGHTA, FQGTGA. The CDR3 covers 13 residues. Unmatched junction bases numbered 3, after V lost 5 bases and J lost 7 bases. CDR3 sequence (DNA): TGTGCCAGCAGCCTGCGGGAGGTCGGGGAGCTGTTTTTT. This encodes CASSLREVGELFF.

The chain is built from TRBV9 and TRBJ1-1; TRBD1 might be the D (6 bases). The CDR3 is 14 residues long. The germline V gene has CDR1 SGDLS and CDR2 YYNGEE. V was pared by 0 bases and J by 11 bases, with 17 bases between. The CDR3 DNA reads as TGTGCCAGCAGCGTAGAAGCCCTGGGGGCTCTGGCTTTCTTT. Translated, it gives CASSVEALGALAFF. The entire variable domain, with the rest obtained from reference TRBV9 and TRBJ1-1, is as follows: DSGVTQTPKHLITATGQRVTLRCSPRSGDLSVYWYQQSLDQGLQFLIQYYNGEERAKGNILERFSAQQFPDLHSELNLSSLELGDSALYFCASSVEALGALAFFGQGTRLTVV.

This clone was picked up one time. This chain links TRBV5-6 with TRBJ1-2; D unclear. The CDR3 runs 16 residues. Trimming left V 6 bases short and J 0 bases short, with 18 bases between. Germline V gene lookup returns CDR1 SGHDT and CDR2 YYEEEE. The CDR3 sequence is CASTSGGWKANYGYTF. The CDR3 coding sequence is TGTGCCAGCACCTCTGGAGGGTGGAAAGCTAACTATGGCTACACCTTC.

The chain carries TRBV4-3 and TRBJ2-6; TRBD2 might be the D (6 bases). The CDR3 is 17 residues long. CDR1 is LGHNA and CDR2 is YSLEER in the germline V gene. The V end was cut by 0 bases, the J end by 3 bases, with 12 bases between. DNA for the CDR3: TGCGCCAGCAGCCAAGATCGGGGAGGCAGTGGGGCCAACGTCCTGACTTTC. Translating it yields CASSQDRGGSGANVLTF.

The chain joins TRBV11-2 to TRBJ2-7, with 7 bases fitting TRBD2. The ends lost 1 base at V and 0 bases at J; junction bases unmatched: 3. This CDR3 has 15 amino acids. Germline CDR1 SGHAT, CDR2 FQNNGV. CDR3 coding DNA: TGTGCCAGCAGCTTAGGGGGGGGGAGCTCCTACGAGCAGTACTTC. The encoded protein is CASSLGGGSSYEQYF.

V usage is TRBV28 and J usage is TRBJ1-5; 7 bases align to TRBD1. The CDR3 extends over 15 amino acids. With 6 bases clipped from V and 3 bases from J, the junction kept 8 bases outside the gene matches. Germline V CDR1 and CDR2: MDHEN, SYDVKM. CDR3 in DNA: TGTGCCAGCAGCCAAGGACAGGTCTACAATCAGCCCCAGCATTTT. Its translation is CASSQGQVYNQPQHF.

This clone is a singleton in its sample. The chain couples TRBV5-6 to TRBJ1-1, with D perhaps TRBD1 (6 bases). Germline V gives CDR1 SGHDT, CDR2 YYEEEE. Trimming cost V 5 bases and J 1 base, with 12 bases left between them. The CDR3 length is 14 residues. This CDR3 reads CASSGGGGNTEAFF. The CDR3 nucleotides read TGTGCCAGCAGTGGAGGGGGGGGGAACACTGAAGCTTTCTTT. Variable domain in full (rest from reference TRBV5-6 and TRBJ1-1): DAGVTQSPTHLIKTRGQQVTLRCSPKSGHDTVSWYQQALGQGPQFIFQYYEEEERQRGNFPDRFSGHQFPNYSSELNVNALLLGDSALYLCASSGGGGNTEAFFGQGTRLTVV.

In this sample, this clone turned up once. The J gene is TRBJ2-5, the V gene TRBV5-1; 12 nucleotides agree with TRBD1. Germline loops: CDR1 SGHRS, CDR2 YFSETQ. V shed 0 bases and J 5 bases; nucleotides not matched to a gene: 2. The CDR3 runs to 15 residues. The CDR3 reads CASSLAGTGGETQYF. The CDR3 DNA reads as TGCGCCAGCAGCTTGGCCGGGACAGGGGGCGAGACCCAGTACTTC.